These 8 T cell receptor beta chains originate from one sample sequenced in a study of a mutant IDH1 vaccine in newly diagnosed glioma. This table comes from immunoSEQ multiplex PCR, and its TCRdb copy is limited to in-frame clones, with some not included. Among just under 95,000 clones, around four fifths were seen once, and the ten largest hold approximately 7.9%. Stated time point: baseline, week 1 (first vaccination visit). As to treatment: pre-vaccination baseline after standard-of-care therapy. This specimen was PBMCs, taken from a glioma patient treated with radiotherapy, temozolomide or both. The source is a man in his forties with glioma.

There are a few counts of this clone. Written as DNA, the CDR3 is TGTGCCAGCAGCTTAAACTACGAGCAGTACTTC. Its protein is CASSLNYEQYF. This chain links TRBV5-6 with TRBJ2-7, with D unclear. The V gene's germline CDR1 is SGHDT and CDR2 YYEEEE. Trimming stripped 2 bases from V and 3 bases from J, with 3 bases between. This CDR3 has 11 residues. Supplemented by reference TRBV5-6 and TRBJ2-7, the full variable domain reads DAGVTQSPTHLIKTRGQQVTLRCSPKSGHDTVSWYQQALGQGPQFIFQYYEEEERQRGNFPDRFSGHQFPNYSSELNVNALLLGDSALYLCASSLNYEQYFGPGTRLTVT.

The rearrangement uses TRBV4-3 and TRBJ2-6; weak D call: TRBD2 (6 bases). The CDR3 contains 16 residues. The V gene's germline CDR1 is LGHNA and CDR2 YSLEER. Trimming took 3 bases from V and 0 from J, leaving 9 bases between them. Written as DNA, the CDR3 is TGCGCCAGCAGCCACTGGGGGGACTCTGGGGCCAACGTCCTGACTTTC. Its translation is CASSHWGDSGANVLTF.

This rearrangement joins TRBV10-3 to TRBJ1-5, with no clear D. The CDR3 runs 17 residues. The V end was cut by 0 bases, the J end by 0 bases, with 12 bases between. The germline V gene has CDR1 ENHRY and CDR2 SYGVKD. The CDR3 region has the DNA TGTGCCATCAGTGAGTCGAATAGGAGATATAGCAATCAGCCCCAGCATTTT. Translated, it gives CAISESNRRYSNQPQHF.

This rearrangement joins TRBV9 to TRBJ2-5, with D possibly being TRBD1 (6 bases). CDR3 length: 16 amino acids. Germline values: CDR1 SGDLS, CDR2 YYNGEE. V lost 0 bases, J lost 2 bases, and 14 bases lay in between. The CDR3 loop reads CASSVATGRWQETQYF. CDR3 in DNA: TGTGCCAGCAGCGTAGCTACAGGGCGGTGGCAAGAGACCCAGTACTTC.

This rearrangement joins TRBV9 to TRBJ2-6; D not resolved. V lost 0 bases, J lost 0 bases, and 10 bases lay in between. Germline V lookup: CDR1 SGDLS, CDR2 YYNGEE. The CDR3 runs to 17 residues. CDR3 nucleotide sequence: TGTGCCAGCAGCGTAGTGGGCTCGTTCTCTGGGGCCAACGTCCTGACTTTC. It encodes CASSVVGSFSGANVLTF.

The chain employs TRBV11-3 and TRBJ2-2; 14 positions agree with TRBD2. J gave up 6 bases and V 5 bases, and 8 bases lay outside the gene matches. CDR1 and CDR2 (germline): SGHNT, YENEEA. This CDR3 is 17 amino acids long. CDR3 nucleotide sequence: TGTGCCAGCAGCCGGCCGGGACTAGCGGGAGTTGCCGGGGAGCTGTTTTTT. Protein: CASSRPGLAGVAGELFF.

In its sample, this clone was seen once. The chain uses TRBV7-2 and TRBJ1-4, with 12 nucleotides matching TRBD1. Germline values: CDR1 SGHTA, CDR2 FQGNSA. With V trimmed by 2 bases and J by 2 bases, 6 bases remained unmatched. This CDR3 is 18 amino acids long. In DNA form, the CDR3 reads TGTGCCAGCAGCTTAACGGGACAGGGGGCGTCCACTAATGAAAAACTGTTTTTT. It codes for CASSLTGQGASTNEKLFF.

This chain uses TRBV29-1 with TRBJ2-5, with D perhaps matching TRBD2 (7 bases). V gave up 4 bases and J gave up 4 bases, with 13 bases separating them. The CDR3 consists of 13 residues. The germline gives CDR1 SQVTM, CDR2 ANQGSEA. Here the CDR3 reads CSVGPGGPETQYF. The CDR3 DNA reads TGCAGCGTTGGGCCGGGGGGCCCAGAGACCCAGTACTTC. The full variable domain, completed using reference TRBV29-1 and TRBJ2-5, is SAVISQKPSRDICQRGTSLTIQCQVDSQVTMMFWYRQQPGQSLTLIATANQGSEATYESGFVIDKFPISRPNLTFSTLTVSNMSPEDSSIYLCSVGPGGPETQYFGPGTRLLVL.